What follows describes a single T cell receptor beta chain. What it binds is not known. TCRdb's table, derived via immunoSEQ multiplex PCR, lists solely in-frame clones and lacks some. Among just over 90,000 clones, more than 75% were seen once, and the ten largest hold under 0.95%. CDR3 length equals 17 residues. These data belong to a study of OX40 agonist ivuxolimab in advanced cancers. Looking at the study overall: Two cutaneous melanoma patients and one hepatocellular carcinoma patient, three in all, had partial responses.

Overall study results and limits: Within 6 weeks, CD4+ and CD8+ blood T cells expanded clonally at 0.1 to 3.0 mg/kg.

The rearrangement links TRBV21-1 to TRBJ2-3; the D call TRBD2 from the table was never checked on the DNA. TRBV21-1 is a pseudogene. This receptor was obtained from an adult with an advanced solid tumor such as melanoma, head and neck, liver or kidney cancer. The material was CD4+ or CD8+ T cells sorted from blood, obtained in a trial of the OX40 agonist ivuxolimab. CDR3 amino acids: CASSRTGGGPSTDTQYF. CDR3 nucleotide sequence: TGTGCCAGCTCCCGTACTGGGGGAGGGCCTAGCACAGATACGCAGTATTTT.